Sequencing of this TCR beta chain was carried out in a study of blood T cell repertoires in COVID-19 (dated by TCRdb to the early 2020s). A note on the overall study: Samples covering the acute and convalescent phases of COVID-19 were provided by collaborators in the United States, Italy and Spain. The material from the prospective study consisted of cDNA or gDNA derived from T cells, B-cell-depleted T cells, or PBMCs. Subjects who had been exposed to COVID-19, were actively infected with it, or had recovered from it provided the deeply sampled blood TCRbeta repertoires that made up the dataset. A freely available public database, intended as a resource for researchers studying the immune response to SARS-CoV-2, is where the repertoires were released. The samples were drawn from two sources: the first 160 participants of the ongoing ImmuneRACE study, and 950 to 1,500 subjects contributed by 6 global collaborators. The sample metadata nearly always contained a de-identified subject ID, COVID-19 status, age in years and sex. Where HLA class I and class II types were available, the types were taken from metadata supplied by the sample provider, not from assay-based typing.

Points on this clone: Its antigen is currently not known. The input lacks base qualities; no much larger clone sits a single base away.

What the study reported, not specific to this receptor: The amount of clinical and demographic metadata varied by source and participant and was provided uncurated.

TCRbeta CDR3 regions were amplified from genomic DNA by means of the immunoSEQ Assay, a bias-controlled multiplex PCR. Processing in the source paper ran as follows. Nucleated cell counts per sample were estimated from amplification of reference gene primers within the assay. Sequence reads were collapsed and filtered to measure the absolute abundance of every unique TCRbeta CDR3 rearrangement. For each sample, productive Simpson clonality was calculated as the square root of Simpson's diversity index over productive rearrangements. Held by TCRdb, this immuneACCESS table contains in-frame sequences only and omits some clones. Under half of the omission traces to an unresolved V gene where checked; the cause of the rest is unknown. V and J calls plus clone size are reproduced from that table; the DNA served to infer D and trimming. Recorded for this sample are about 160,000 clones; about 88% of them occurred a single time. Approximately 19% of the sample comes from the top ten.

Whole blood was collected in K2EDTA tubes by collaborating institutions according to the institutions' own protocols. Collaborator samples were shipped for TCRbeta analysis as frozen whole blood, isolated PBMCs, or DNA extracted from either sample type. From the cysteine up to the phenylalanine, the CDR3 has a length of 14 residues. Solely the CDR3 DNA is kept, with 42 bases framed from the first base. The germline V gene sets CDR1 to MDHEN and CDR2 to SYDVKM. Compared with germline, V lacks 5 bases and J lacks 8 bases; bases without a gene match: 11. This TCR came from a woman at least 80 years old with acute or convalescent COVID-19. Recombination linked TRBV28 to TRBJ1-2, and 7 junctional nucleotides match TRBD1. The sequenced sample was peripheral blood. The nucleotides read TGTGCCAGCAGTACTTACAGGGGAGGAGGGGGCTACACCTTC. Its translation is CASSTYRGGGGYTF.